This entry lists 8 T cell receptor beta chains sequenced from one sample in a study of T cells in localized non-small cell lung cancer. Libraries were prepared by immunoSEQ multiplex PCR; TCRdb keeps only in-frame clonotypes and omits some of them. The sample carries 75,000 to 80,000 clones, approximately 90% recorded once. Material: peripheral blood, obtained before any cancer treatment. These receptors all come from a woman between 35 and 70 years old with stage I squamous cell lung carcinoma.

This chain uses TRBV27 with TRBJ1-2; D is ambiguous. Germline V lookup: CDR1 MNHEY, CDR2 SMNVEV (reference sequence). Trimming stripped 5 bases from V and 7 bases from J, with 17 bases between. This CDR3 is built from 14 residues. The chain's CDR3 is CASSPMVGVGGYTF. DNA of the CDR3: TGTGCCAGCAGTCCTATGGTCGGGGTGGGTGGCTACACCTTC.

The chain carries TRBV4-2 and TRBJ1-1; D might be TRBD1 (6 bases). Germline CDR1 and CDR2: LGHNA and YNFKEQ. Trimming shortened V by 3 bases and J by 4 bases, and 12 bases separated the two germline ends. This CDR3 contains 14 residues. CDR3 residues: CASSQNGGFTEAFF. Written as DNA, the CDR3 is TGTGCCAGCAGCCAGAATGGGGGCTTCACTGAAGCTTTCTTT.

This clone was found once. Here the CDR3 reads CASSERTFEAAAIPYEQYF. The DNA of the CDR3 is TGTGCCAGCAGTGAAAGGACGTTCGAAGCGGCCGCTATCCCCTACGAGCAGTACTTC. V gene TRBV6-1 combines with J gene TRBJ2-7; possible D gene TRBD2, 5 bases. Germline CDR1 MNHNS, CDR2 SASEGT. V dropped 2 bases and J dropped 2 bases, with 25 bases sitting between them. CDR3 size: 19 residues.

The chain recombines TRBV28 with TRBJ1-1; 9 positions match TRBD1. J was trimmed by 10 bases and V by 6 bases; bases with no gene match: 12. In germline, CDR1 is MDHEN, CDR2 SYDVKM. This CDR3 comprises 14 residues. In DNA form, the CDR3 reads TGTGCCAGCAGAACCGGGACAGGGATTGTAGGAGCTTTCTTT. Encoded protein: CASRTGTGIVGAFF.

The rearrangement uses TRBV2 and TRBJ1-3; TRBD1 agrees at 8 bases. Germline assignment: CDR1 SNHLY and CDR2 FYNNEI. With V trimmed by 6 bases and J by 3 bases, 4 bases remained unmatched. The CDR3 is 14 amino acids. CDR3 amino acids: CASRGGQVGNTIYF. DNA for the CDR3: TGTGCCAGCAGGGGGGGACAGGTTGGAAACACCATATATTTT.

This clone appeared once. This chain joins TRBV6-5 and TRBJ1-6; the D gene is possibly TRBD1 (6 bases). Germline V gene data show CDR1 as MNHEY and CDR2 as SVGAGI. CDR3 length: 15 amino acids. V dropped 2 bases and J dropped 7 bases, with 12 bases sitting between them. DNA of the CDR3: TGTGCCAGCAGTTACAATGGCAGGGGAAATTCACCCCTCCACTTT. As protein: CASSYNGRGNSPLHF.

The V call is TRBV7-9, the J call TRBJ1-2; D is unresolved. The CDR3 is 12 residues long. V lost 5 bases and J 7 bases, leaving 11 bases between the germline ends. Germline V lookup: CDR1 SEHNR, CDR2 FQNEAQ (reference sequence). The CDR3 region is CASSQIGGGYTF. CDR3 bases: TGTGCCAGCAGCCAAATCGGAGGTGGCTACACCTTC.

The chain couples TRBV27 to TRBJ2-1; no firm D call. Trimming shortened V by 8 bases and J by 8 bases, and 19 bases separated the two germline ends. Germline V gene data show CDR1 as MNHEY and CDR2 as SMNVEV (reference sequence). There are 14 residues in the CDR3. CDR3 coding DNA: TGTGCCAGCCGATACCGTGGGGTCGGTCATGAGCAGTTCTTC. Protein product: CASRYRGVGHEQFF.